This TCR beta chain was observed in a study of cytomegalovirus exposure and HLA in healthy donors (dated by TCRdb to about 2017). Looking at the study overall: An earlier analysis of several hundred of the donors reported more than 250 Gb of sequence data and some 120 million unique TCR beta sequences from about 179 million T cells. Roughly 300 gigabases of sequencing data and tens of millions of unique TCR sequences were included in an early release covering about 700 HLA-typed donors. The genetic ancestry cluster associated with self-reported Caucasian donors included approximately 85% of the roughly 400 genotyped donors. The study aimed to test whether cataloging public T cell receptors could reveal signatures of past pathogen exposure. The study profiled the T cell repertoires of approximately 700 subjects by immunosequencing and related them to cytomegalovirus serostatus. A separate validation cohort of about 110 different subjects was used in addition to the approximately 670-subject first cohort. High-throughput TCR immunosequencing, statistical association of individual TCRs with disease status, and machine learning were combined to predict cytomegalovirus infection status. A later analysis re-analyzed previously published TCR beta repertoires from 550 to 700 donors and added high-resolution HLA genotyping to study TCR occurrence patterns. The later analysis used no new phenotypic data to find candidate immune exposures, relying instead on TCR beta sequences and their occurrence across donors. To decide whether each TCR beta V gene segment behaved as functional or pseudogenic, an earlier analysis of some 580 of the donors relied on high-throughput TCR beta sequencing. Donor age, sex, ethnicity and CMV serostatus were compiled together with the repertoire data. In a later genetic analysis, genome-wide SNP genotypes for about 65% of the roughly 670 donors were used, and that subset was treated as a discovery cohort. All discovery cohort repertoires had been generated on a single sequencing platform. HLA typing covered class I and class II loci at four-digit resolution. Typing coverage differed by locus: A, B, C, DRB1 and DQB1 were typed in roughly 629-630 donors, DQA1 in around 500, DPA1 in approximately 600, and DPB1 in just under 490. Several DR-DQ haplotypes were treated as single units for association and clustering because of strong linkage in the cohort. Across some 400 genotyped donors of the cohort, an average of about 240,000 unique TCR beta nucleotide sequences per donor were sequenced, and about a sixth of those sequences were non-productive.

In total, fewer than 750 healthy bone marrow donors made up the cohort. Cohort members were all nominally healthy when sampled, although unrecorded immune exposures were likely present. The donor was CMV seropositive and was included in the group of 250 to 350 seropositive cohort members. Each donor provided a peripheral blood sample, and peripheral blood mononuclear cells were used for TCR beta sequencing. The Qiagen DNeasy Blood Extraction Kit was used to extract genomic DNA from the blood cell samples. V loses 9 bases at its end and J loses 4 bases; junction bases beyond the gene matches: 17. CDR1 and CDR2, looked up from the germline V gene, are WSHSY and SAAADI. The cysteine opens and the phenylalanine closes a CDR3 of 16 amino acids. Only the CDR3 region is kept as DNA, spanning 48 bases read in frame from base 1. What the work shows at the level of the full study, not this receptor alone: Because HLA typing was unavailable for some donors at each locus, only the typed subset was used in association tests. The cohort was sequenced for TCR beta chains only, and without alpha or paired-chain data the features that could be detected were limited. In both the original and validation cohorts, the classifier was reported to diagnose cytomegalovirus status with high specificity and sensitivity. In a later analysis, TCR association rates were found to vary across HLA loci, with the most associated TCRs seen for DRB1 alleles and the fewest for HLA-C alleles. Most TCR sequences were observed very rarely across donors, whereas some public TCRs were present in many individuals. For the cohort, immune exposure information was limited to CMV serostatus. Assigning TCR associations to individual alleles was difficult when HLA alleles, especially DR and DQ, strongly co-occurred. Presence/absence analyses assumed roughly uniform sequencing depth across donors, an assumption that may not hold. Correlated functional status among segregating V segments might reflect linkage disequilibrium, but an unknown experimental factor could not be ruled out. In a later genetic analysis, fewer N-insertions in productive TCRs were reported among donors in an Asian-associated ancestry cluster than the roughly 700-donor mean. In a later genetic analysis, a missense DCLRE1C variant was associated with V-gene and J-gene trimming of TCR beta chains, and the association was replicated in an independent cohort. A later analysis found that most CMV-associated TCR beta chains appeared HLA-restricted, with HLA associations seemingly driven largely by CMV exposure. It was suggested by the authors that the approach could potentially be generalized to other disease states and immunological phenotypes. A total of 164 TCR beta chains were listed by the study as associated with cytomegalovirus. A later analysis found that HLA-associated TCR beta chains were more clonally expanded and had lower generation probabilities than equally common non-associated chains. In a later analysis, some 17,000 TCR beta sequences were associated with specific HLA alleles at a false discovery rate of 0.05. A cluster of highly shared sequence variants was judged likely to be a technical artifact of the sequencing pipeline. Several of the top co-occurrence clusters appeared to be linked to parvovirus B19, influenza, CMV and Epstein-Barr virus, according to a later analysis. In an earlier analysis of roughly 560 of the donors, most TCR beta V segments were observed in productive rearrangements about 90% or about 30% of the time, broadly matching IMGT annotations. A further reported finding was that TCR beta sequences accurately predicted the HLA-A and HLA-B alleles for most subjects in the first cohort. Because counts were too low, about 15 rarely observed V segments, including chromosome 9 orphons, were left out of the earlier analysis of roughly 600 of the donors. In vitro tests confirmed that a few of the cytomegalovirus-associated TCR beta chains recognize cytomegalovirus antigens. The 87-base-pair reads could not distinguish some IMGT-functional V segments, including TRBV6-2 and TRBV6-3, so those segments were excluded.

Receptor amplification or capture employed the immunoSEQ multiplex PCR assay. A mixture of 60 forward primers for TCR Vbeta segments and 13 reverse primers for TCR Jbeta segments was used in the multiplex PCR. Amplification of the CDR3 region of rearranged TCR beta genes was performed with a multiplex PCR assay on genomic DNA. Amplified TCR beta libraries were sequenced as 87-base-pair reads on the Illumina HiSeq System. The study's processing was this. Across the 670 or so repertoires, a later analysis counted 75 million to 90 million unique TCR beta chains, 9 million to 14 million of which were shared by at least two donors. Raw reads were error-corrected and collapsed into unique sequences with a nearest-neighbor algorithm that merged closely related sequences to remove PCR and sequencing errors. Alignment of CDR3 sequences to IMGT reference sequences was used to assign V, D and J gene segments. For a sequence to be retained, a match of at least six nucleotides was required to both a V gene segment and a J gene segment. Rearrangements were classified as productive when the CDR3 lacked stop codons and remained in frame with V and J, and all other rearrangements were classified as non-productive. Following IMGT convention, CDR3 was defined as the stretch from the second conserved V-encoded cysteine to the conserved J-encoded phenylalanine. In an earlier analysis of around 570 of the donors, sequences lacking an unambiguous match to a single V gene segment were excluded. In an earlier analysis of approximately 590 of the donors, V segments were called functional above 56.7% productive rearrangements and were called segregating when the between-donor standard deviation exceeded 5%. A statistical classification framework was developed to diagnose cytomegalovirus status using the catalog of TCR beta chain sequences. In a later analysis, V and J genes were assigned by comparing TCR nucleotide sequences against IMGT/GENE-DB human TR gene sequences. Using the TCRdist pipeline, a later analysis assigned CDR3 sequences along with most-parsimonious VDJ recombination scenarios. In a later analysis, every TCR beta chain was defined by the combination of its CDR3 amino acid sequence and its V-gene family, and reads without a unique V-gene family were dropped. In a later analysis, approximately 640 highly shared, low-generation-probability nucleotide sequences were removed to address suspected cross-contamination and a sequencing artifact. A later analysis calculated a clonal expansion index for each public chain from normalized within-repertoire ranks of inferred template counts. In a later analysis, generation probabilities were computed using a VDJ recombination model fitted to out-of-frame rearrangements, and the results were checked against IGoR. In a later analysis, TCR-TCR, TCR-HLA and TCR-CMV co-occurrence was scored with hypergeometric tests, and a repertoire-size bias correction was applied to TCR pairs. False discovery rates were estimated in a later analysis by permuting HLA or CMV assignments 20 times. In a later analysis, co-occurring TCRs were grouped using DBSCAN, and TCRdist sequence similarity was added for clustering within HLA-allele-positive subsets. Repertoires with fewer than 30,000 or more than 120,000 public chains, plus five repertoires with anomalous nucleotide sharing, were excluded from co-occurrence clustering. In TCRdb, the immuneACCESS table is reduced to in-frame sequences with V and J assigned. These tables do not hold every clone; where another copy was compared, an unresolved V gene accounts for under half, and the others remain unexplained. Clone size and the V and J calls come from that table; the DNA yielded D and trimming. The sample table holds about 110,000 clones, of which around 83% were seen once. The ten largest clones add up to around 2.9% of the sample.

This clone was counted once. Its antigen is unknown. No qualities accompany the bases; no much larger clone lies one base away. This TCR derives from an older woman in good health and CMV-seropositive. This chain is built from TRBV10-2 and TRBJ2-7; the junction holds 8 bases that match TRBD2. The sequencing sample was made of PBMCs. The DNA reads TGCGCCAGTACGGCAGGGTGGAGCGGGAGACCGTACGAGCAGTACTTC. Protein translation: CASTAGWSGRPYEQYF.